The clone carrying this TCR beta chain was picked up many times. Stated time point: sample taken at primary tumor resection. These data are taken from a study of spatial heterogeneity in lung cancer. The ends were cut back, 0 bases at V and 4 bases at J, with 10 bases in the middle. Germline V gene sequence: CDR1 SGHVS, CDR2 FNYEAQ. The CDR3 covers 16 residues. From the 5' RACE reads, TCRdb called clonotypes with MiXCR, one entry per CDR3 protein. The top ten hold roughly 28% of the sample, which has about 38,000 distinct CDR3 sequences, around 7% seen once. The specimen was PBMCs, collected at surgery. The source is a male donor with early-stage non-small cell lung cancer. This sequence joins TRBV7-6 and TRBJ1-6; no clear D. CDR3 loop: CASSLARREYNSPLHF. DNA of the CDR3: TGTGCCAGCAGCTTAGCGAGGCGGGAATATAATTCACCCCTCCACTTT.